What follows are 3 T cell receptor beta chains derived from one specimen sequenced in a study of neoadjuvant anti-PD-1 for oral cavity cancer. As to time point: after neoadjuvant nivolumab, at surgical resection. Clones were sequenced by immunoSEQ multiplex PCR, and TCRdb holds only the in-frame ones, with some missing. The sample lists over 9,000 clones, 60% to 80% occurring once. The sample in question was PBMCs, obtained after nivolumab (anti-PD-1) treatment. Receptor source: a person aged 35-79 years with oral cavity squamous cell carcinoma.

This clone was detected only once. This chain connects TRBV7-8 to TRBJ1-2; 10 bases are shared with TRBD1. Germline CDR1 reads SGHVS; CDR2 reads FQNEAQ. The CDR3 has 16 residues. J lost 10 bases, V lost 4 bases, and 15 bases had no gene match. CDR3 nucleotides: TGTGCCAGCAGCTCCAGAAGACAGGGGGCAGGTGACGTCTACACCTTC. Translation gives CASSSRRQGAGDVYTF.

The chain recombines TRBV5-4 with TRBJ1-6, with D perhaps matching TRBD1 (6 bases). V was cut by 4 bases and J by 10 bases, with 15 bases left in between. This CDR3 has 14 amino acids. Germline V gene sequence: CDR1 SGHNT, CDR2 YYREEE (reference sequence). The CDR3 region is CASSGRDIGSPLHF. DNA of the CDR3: TGTGCCAGCAGCGGCCGGGACATAGGCTCACCCCTCCACTTT.

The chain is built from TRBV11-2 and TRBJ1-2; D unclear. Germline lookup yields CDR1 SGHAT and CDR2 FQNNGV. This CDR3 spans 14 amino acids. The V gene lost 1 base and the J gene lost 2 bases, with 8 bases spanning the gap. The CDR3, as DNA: TGTGCCAGCAGCTTAGGCCCGGGGAACTATGGCTACACCTTC. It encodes CASSLGPGNYGYTF.